The 6 T cell receptor beta chains presented below share a single source sample, sequenced in a study of T-cell memory formation after mild COVID-19. TCRdb re-derived calls from the 5' RACE reads in MiXCR, one entry per CDR3 protein. Here the sample spans roughly 130,000 distinct CDR3 sequences, about 6.5% being singletons. The sequencing sample was made of PBMCs or a T cell subset sorted from them (not recorded which). The receptors stem from an adult woman who had mild COVID-19 (a few samples of this study predate the infection). Cell type and time point are not known.

The gene calls are TRBV5-1 and TRBJ2-7, with D possibly being TRBD2 (5 bases). Germline V gene data show CDR1 as SGHRS and CDR2 as YFSETQ. Trimming cost V 0 bases and J 5 bases, with 12 bases left between them. This CDR3 is built from 14 residues. CDR3: CASSLDPGMNEQYF. The CDR3 bases are TGCGCCAGCAGCTTGGACCCGGGGATGAACGAGCAGTACTTC.

In this sample, this clonotype turned up a few times. The V and J genes are TRBV6-2 or TRBV6-3 and TRBJ2-2, with 8 bases fitting TRBD2. J gave up 4 bases and V 10 bases, and 11 bases lay outside the gene matches. Germline V lookup: CDR1 MNHEY, CDR2 SVGEGT. The CDR3 sequence is 15 residues long. The CDR3: CATTRTSRSTGELFF. Written as DNA, the CDR3 is TGTGCCACCACGCGGACTAGCAGATCCACCGGGGAGCTGTTTTTT.

This clonotype was picked up a small number of times. The rearrangement joins TRBV6-2 or TRBV6-3 to TRBJ2-7; 11 positions match TRBD2. Trimming at V came to 7 bases and at J to 3 bases, leaving 8 bases not matched to a gene. CDR1 and CDR2 from the germline V gene are MNHEY and SVGEGT. The CDR3 has 15 amino acids. The CDR3 DNA sequence: TGTGCCAGCAACGGCCCAGGGACTAGCGGCTACGAGCAGTACTTC. Translating gives CASNGPGTSGYEQYF.

This clonotype was observed a few times. The V call is TRBV7-2, the J call TRBJ1-1, with D uncertain. The CDR3 contains 13 residues. V was shortened by 10 bases and J by 0 bases, with 12 bases between the two germline ends. Germline CDR1 reads SGHTA; CDR2 reads FQGNSA. The CDR3 nucleotides read TGTGCCAACTCCCGGAGCGTGAACACTGAAGCTTTCTTT. It codes for CANSRSVNTEAFF.

This clonotype has a count of ten or more. This chain joins TRBV5-1 and TRBJ2-7, with TRBD1 as a possible D gene (5 bases). The germline V gene has CDR1 SGHRS and CDR2 YFSETQ. The ends were cut back, 4 bases at V and 1 base at J, with 9 bases in the middle. The CDR3 is made up of 13 amino acids. The CDR3 sequence is CASSQTESYEQYF. The CDR3 DNA reads TGCGCCAGCAGCCAGACAGAGTCCTACGAGCAGTACTTC. Filled out from reference TRBV5-1 and TRBJ2-7, the complete variable domain reads KAGVTQTPRYLIKTRGQQVTLSCSPISGHRSVSWYQQTPGQGLQFLFEYFSETQRNKGNFPGRFSGRQFSNSRSEMNVSTLELGDSALYLCASSQTESYEQYFGPGTRLTVT.

The genes are TRBV5-1 and TRBJ2-3, with 9 bases fitting TRBD2. From germline, CDR1 is SGHRS and CDR2 YFSETQ. V trimming: 3 bases; J trimming: 0 bases; junction bases outside the gene matches: 2. This CDR3 has 15 residues. The CDR3 reads CASSSSGTSTDTQYF. CDR3 bases: TGCGCCAGCAGCTCTAGCGGGACTAGCACAGATACGCAGTATTTT.